What follows are 18 T cell receptor beta chains derived from one specimen sequenced in a study of Ad26.COV2.S vaccination and SARS-CoV-2 variants (dated by TCRdb to about 2021). The protocol used for the library was the immunoSEQ multiplex PCR assay. In its TCRdb copy, this immuneACCESS table keeps in-frame sequences only and misses some clones. Where compared with another copy, unresolved V genes explain less than half of these, and the others have no known cause. A total of a few hundred thousand clones appear in this sample, about 92% of them only once. The top ten clonotypes cover approximately 1.6% of the sample. The sample's treatment or condition label, in plain terms: roughly 19 received Ad26.COV2.S at low or high dose, single or two shots; a few received placebo; per-sample allocation not given. Repertoires of vaccine and placebo recipients were sequenced from samples collected on day 63 after the first injection.

This specimen was peripheral blood, taken in a trial of Ad26.COV2.S vaccine versus placebo. These receptors all stem from a person between 18 and 60 years old who received the Ad26.COV2.S COVID-19 vaccine or a placebo.

The rearrangement joins TRBV2 to TRBJ2-2, with D unclear. The CDR3 consists of 13 residues. The V gene lost 7 bases and the J gene lost 7 bases, with 13 bases spanning the gap. Looked up from germline, CDR1 is SNHLY and CDR2 is FYNNEI. CDR3 sequence (DNA): TGTGCCAGCAAACCGAGTAGGGTCGGGGAGCTGTTTTTT. Translated, it gives CASKPSRVGELFF.

Comments on this clone: At the DNA level, this CDR3 is encoded by other sequences in the same sample as well. The chain carries TRBV5-6 and TRBJ1-1; D is unresolved. The CDR3 is 12 amino acids. Germline lookup yields CDR1 SGHDT and CDR2 YYEEEE. V was clipped by 2 bases and J by 2 bases, with 4 bases between them. This CDR3 reads CASSFLNTEAFF. CDR3 nucleotides: TGTGCCAGCAGCTTCCTAAACACTGAAGCTTTCTTT.

V gene TRBV11-2 combines with J gene TRBJ2-7, with 9 bases identical to TRBD1. Germline V lookup: CDR1 SGHAT, CDR2 FQNNGV. This CDR3 is built from 15 residues. The J segment lost 3 bases and the V segment lost 5 bases, leaving 8 bases of the junction unmatched. CDR3 in amino acids: CASSPDRGGNYEQYF. In nucleotides, the CDR3 is TGTGCCAGCAGCCCTGACAGGGGGGGGAACTACGAGCAGTACTTC.

This chain connects TRBV27 to TRBJ1-6, with D possibly TRBD1 on 5 matching bases. Trimming shortened V by 5 bases and J by 4 bases, and 15 bases separated the two germline ends. The germline CDR1 and CDR2 sequences are MNHEY and SMNVEV (reference sequence). The CDR3 length is 16 residues. In nucleotides, the CDR3 is TGTGCCAGCAGTCCGGGACCCCTAGGGTATAATTCACCCCTCCACTTT. This encodes CASSPGPLGYNSPLHF.

This sequence joins TRBV7-9 and TRBJ2-3; maybe TRBD2 (7 bases). The V gene lost 8 bases and the J gene lost 2 bases, with 17 bases spanning the gap. Germline CDR1 and CDR2: SEHNR and FQNEAQ (reference sequence). The CDR3 is 15 amino acids. CDR3 nucleotides: TGTGCCAGCGCCCCGCCGGGGGGCCTCACAGATACGCAGTATTTT. Protein sequence: CASAPPGGLTDTQYF.

The rearrangement links TRBV5-4 to TRBJ2-7; D is unclear. Trimming left V 0 bases short and J 5 bases short, with 12 bases between. Germline assignment: CDR1 SGHNT and CDR2 YYREEE (reference sequence). This CDR3 spans 14 amino acids. Here the CDR3 DNA reads TGTGCCAGCAGCTTGGCCATGTCCCCCCACGAGCAGTACTTC. Translating gives CASSLAMSPHEQYF. Full variable domain (remainder filled in from reference TRBV5-4 and TRBJ2-7): ETGVTQSPTHLIKTRGQQVTLRCSSQSGHNTVSWYQQALGQGPQFIFQYYREEENGRGNFPPRFSGLQFPNYSSELNVNALELDDSALYLCASSLAMSPHEQYFGPGTRLTVT.

This sequence joins TRBV30 and TRBJ1-1, with D unresolved. Deletions cut 4 bases from V and 1 base from J, with 7 bases between. Germline loops: CDR1 GTSNPN, CDR2 SVGIG (reference sequence). The CDR3 sequence is 12 residues long. CDR3 sequence reads: CAWKRENTEAFF. DNA for the CDR3: TGTGCCTGGAAGAGGGAGAACACTGAAGCTTTCTTT.

The chain joins TRBV6-1 to TRBJ1-3; D not certain. The CDR3 loop spans 17 amino acids. The V gene lost 2 bases and the J gene lost 0 bases, with 14 bases spanning the gap. Per the germline V gene, CDR1 is MNHNS and CDR2 is SASEGT. The CDR3 DNA is TGTGCCAGCAGTGAACTGGGCAGCTTTAGCTCTGGAAACACCATATATTTT. Protein sequence: CASSELGSFSSGNTIYF.

This chain connects TRBV3-1 (or the pseudogene TRBV3-2) to TRBJ1-2; TRBD1 aligns across 7 bases. The CDR3 contains 14 residues. V dropped 4 bases and J dropped 2; count of bases not matched to a gene: 4. CDR1 LGHDT and CDR2 YNNKEL come from the germline V gene (reference sequence). CDR3 sequence: CASSPVTGNYGYTF. The CDR3 region has the DNA TGTGCCAGCAGCCCCGTGACAGGGAACTATGGCTACACCTTC.

The chain has TRBV9 and TRBJ1-1; 7 bases are shared with TRBD1. This CDR3 contains 16 residues. CDR1 SGDLS and CDR2 YYNGEE come from the germline V gene. V was clipped by 4 bases and J by 6 bases; unmatched bases: 15. The CDR3 nucleotides are TGTGCCAGCAGCCCCCACGAAAAACAGGGGTACCCTGAAGCTTTCTTT. The encoded protein is CASSPHEKQGYPEAFF.

The chain couples TRBV2 to TRBJ1-2; D gene ambiguous. The CDR3 totals 13 residues. Germline CDR1 is SNHLY and CDR2 is FYNNEI. Trimming cost V 5 bases and J 1 base, with 8 bases left between them. Here the CDR3 DNA reads TGTGCCAGCAGTCGGACGGGTAACTATGGCTACACCTTC. Its protein product is CASSRTGNYGYTF.

The chain uses TRBV28 and TRBJ1-2; no clear D gene. The V end was cut by 6 bases, the J end by 5 bases, with 13 bases between. The CDR3 is 13 residues long. CDR1 and CDR2 from the germline V gene are MDHEN and SYDVKM. CDR3 sequence: CASSSDRLYGYTF. The CDR3 nucleotides read TGTGCCAGCAGCTCCGACCGGCTTTATGGCTACACCTTC.

The chain combines TRBV7-5 with TRBJ1-2; the D call TRBD1 from the table was never checked on the DNA. TRBV7-5 is listed as a pseudogene. The CDR3 covers 16 residues. As DNA, the CDR3 is TGTGCCAGAAGTTTCCCGGGACAGGGTAGAGGCTATGGCTACACCTTC. Translated: CARSFPGQGRGYGYTF.

The chain recombines TRBV28 with TRBJ2-2; either TRBD1 or TRBD2 may fit D (5 bases each). With 6 bases removed from V and 2 bases from J, the gap between germline ends came to 10 bases. Germline assignment: CDR1 MDHEN and CDR2 SYDVKM. The CDR3 totals 14 residues. As DNA, the CDR3 is TGTGCCAGCAGCCCCGGGACCAACACCGGGGAGCTGTTTTTT. Its protein product is CASSPGTNTGELFF.

This chain links TRBV6-4 with TRBJ2-5; 10 positions agree with TRBD1. Trimming removed 6 bases from V and 3 bases from J; junction bases left unmatched: 4. Germline values: CDR1 MRHNA, CDR2 SNTAGT. The CDR3 has 14 residues. The CDR3 DNA reads TGTGCCAGCAGCGCCGGGACAGGGGAAGAGACCCAGTACTTC. Protein sequence: CASSAGTGEETQYF.

The J gene is TRBJ1-1, the V gene TRBV9, with 10 positions matching TRBD1. The CDR3 totals 15 residues. From germline, CDR1 is SGDLS and CDR2 YYNGEE. V lost 4 bases to trimming and J lost 1 base; unmatched junction nucleotides: 4. The DNA of the CDR3 is TGTGCCAGCAGCAAAGGGGACAGGGGGAACACTGAAGCTTTCTTT. This translates into CASSKGDRGNTEAFF.

The chain recombines TRBV11-2 with TRBJ2-1; D gene ambiguous. The germline CDR1 and CDR2 sequences are SGHAT and FQNNGV. V lost 10 bases to trimming and J lost 8 bases, with 15 bases between them. This CDR3 is built from 12 residues. In nucleotides, the CDR3 is TGTGCCACCCTACCTCACCTGGATGAGCAGTTCTTC. Translating it yields CATLPHLDEQFF.

Remarks on this clone: Additional DNA sequences in this sample encode the identical CDR3. The V gene is TRBV19, the J gene TRBJ2-1, with D possibly matching TRBD2 (5 bases). The CDR3 loop spans 14 amino acids. Trimming removed 3 bases at V and 6 bases at J, with 12 bases between. Germline CDR1 LNHDA, CDR2 SQIVND (reference sequence). The CDR3 protein is CASSIAGTSNEQFF. CDR3 nucleotide sequence: TGTGCCAGTAGTATCGCCGGAACTAGCAATGAGCAGTTCTTC.